Below are 27 T cell receptor beta chains sequenced from a single sample in a study of post-analysis software for immune sequencing data. The authors incorporated unique molecular identifiers into the TCR beta cDNA libraries. TCRdb itself ran the PCR reads through MiXCR, one entry per CDR3 protein. The sample lists roughly 160,000 distinct CDR3 sequences; under 40% were seen once. This sample comprised blood, obtained after autologous hematopoietic stem cell transplantation. All receptors derive from a girl aged 10 to 17 with multiple sclerosis.

The sample holds a few counts of this clonotype. The chain's CDR3 is CASSQDGGQGDQPQHF. In DNA form, the CDR3 reads TGCGCCAGCAGCCAAGACGGCGGGCAGGGGGATCAGCCCCAGCATTTT. The chain combines TRBV4-1 with TRBJ1-5; 7 bases fit TRBD1. The CDR3 totals 16 residues. Germline V gene lookup returns CDR1 MGHRA and CDR2 YSYEKL. J lost 5 bases, V lost 0 bases, and 7 bases had no gene match.

Note on this clonotype: The germline gene is not matched at one end of the junction; a read error may be the cause. J is TRBJ2-6 and V is TRBV29-1; perhaps D is TRBD1 or TRBD2 (5 bases each). This CDR3 is 13 amino acids long. Germline lookup yields CDR1 SQVTM and CDR2 ANQGSEA. As DNA, the CDR3 is TGCAGCGTTTCAGGGAGAGGGGCCAACGTCCGGACTTTC. It yields the protein CSVSGRGANVRTF. The whole variable domain, filled in from reference TRBV29-1 and TRBJ2-6, reads SAVISQKPSRDICQRGTSLTIQCQVDSQVTMMFWYRQQPGQSLTLIATANQGSEATYESGFVIDKFPISRPNLTFSTLTVSNMSPEDSSIYLCSVSGRGANVRTFGAGSRLTVL.

This clonotype was counted only a few times. The CDR3 DNA reads as TGCAGCGAACTAGGACAGGGGGTGAACACTGAAGCTTTCTTT. Protein sequence: CSELGQGVNTEAFF. This chain connects TRBV29-1 to TRBJ1-1; 10 bases agree with TRBD1. From germline, CDR1 is SQVTM and CDR2 ANQGSEA. The CDR3 runs to 14 residues. Germline trimming cut 7 bases from V and 0 bases from J; bases unmatched to any gene: 5.

The genes are TRBV11-2 and TRBJ2-5; tentatively, D is TRBD1 (6 bases). Trimming took 4 bases from V and 5 from J, leaving 20 bases between them. This CDR3 is built from 16 residues. The germline V gene encodes CDR1 SGHAT and CDR2 FQNNGV. CDR3 sequence: CASSSRLTGSGETQYF. The CDR3 bases are TGTGCCAGCAGCTCCCGCCTCACAGGGTCTGGGGAGACCCAGTACTTC.

V gene TRBV5-6 combines with J gene TRBJ1-6; no clear D. V was trimmed by 3 bases and J by 9 bases, leaving 10 bases between them. The germline gives CDR1 SGHDT, CDR2 YYEEEE. CDR3 size: 13 residues. CDR3 in amino acids: CASSSSPGSPLHF. In DNA form, the CDR3 reads TGTGCCAGCAGCTCGTCCCCCGGTTCACCCCTCCACTTT. The variable domain in full, with the rest retrieved from reference TRBV5-6 and TRBJ1-6, is DAGVTQSPTHLIKTRGQQVTLRCSPKSGHDTVSWYQQALGQGPQFIFQYYEEEERQRGNFPDRFSGHQFPNYSSELNVNALLLGDSALYLCASSSSPGSPLHFGNGTRLTVT.

With regard to this clonotype: One end of the junction is discordant with germline, which a read error may explain. The chain employs TRBV6-6 and TRBJ2-1; 11 bases line up with TRBD2. The CDR3 sequence is 16 residues long. The germline V gene encodes CDR1 MNHNY and CDR2 SVGAGI (reference sequence). The CDR3 loop is CASRYSVSGRADEQFF. The CDR3 nucleotides are TGTGCCAGCAGATACTCGGTTAGCGGGAGGGCGGATGAGCAGTTCTTC.

This clonotype was counted a few times. The chain is built from TRBV20-1 and TRBJ2-1, with TRBD2 matching 7 bases. Germline CDR1 and CDR2: DFQATT and SNEGSKA (reference sequence). There are 14 residues in the CDR3. V was clipped by 6 bases and J by 5 bases; unmatched bases: 10. The CDR3 here is CSAARGGSNNEQFF. CDR3 DNA: TGCAGTGCAGCTCGGGGCGGGAGTAACAATGAGCAGTTCTTC.

The CDR3 nucleotides read TGCAGTGCTAGGGGCAGCCAATACACTGAAGCTTTCTTT. This gives the protein CSARGSQYTEAFF. The chain is built from TRBV20-1 and TRBJ1-1; D is unclear. V was shortened by 3 bases and J by 3 bases, with 11 bases between the two germline ends. Germline V gene sequence: CDR1 DFQATT, CDR2 SNEGSKA (reference sequence). There are 13 residues in the CDR3.

This chain links TRBV15 with TRBJ2-7, with a weak D call TRBD2 (6 bases). Trimming removed 8 bases from V and 2 bases from J, with 16 bases in between. The CDR3 spans 14 residues. Per germline, CDR1 LNHNV and CDR2 YYDKDF (reference sequence). This chain's CDR3 is CATRSSGLTYEQYF. CDR3 nucleotides: TGTGCCACCCGAAGTAGCGGACTAACCTACGAGCAGTACTTC. The entire variable domain, with the rest obtained from reference TRBV15 and TRBJ2-7, is as follows: DAMVIQNPRYQVTQFGKPVTLSCSQTLNHNVMYWYQQKSSQAPKLLFHYYDKDFNNEADTPDNFQSRRPNTSFCFLDIRSPGLGDTAMYLCATRSSGLTYEQYFGPGTRLTVT.

V and J are TRBV30 and TRBJ1-6; D is uncertain. CDR3 length: 13 residues. CDR1 GTSNPN and CDR2 SVGIG come from the germline V gene (reference sequence). V lost 3 bases and J 7 bases, leaving 10 bases between the germline ends. The CDR3 bases are TGTGCCTGGAGGGACGGCCGGAATTCACCCCTCCACTTT. The encoded protein is CAWRDGRNSPLHF.

V usage is TRBV5-5 and J usage is TRBJ1-4; D ambiguous. Germline values: CDR1 SGHKS, CDR2 YYEKEE (reference sequence). V lost 4 bases and J 0 bases, leaving 16 bases between the germline ends. The CDR3 is 17 amino acids. CDR3 DNA sequence: TGTGCCAGCAGCCTAGCGACGGGGATGCCAACTAATGAAAAACTGTTTTTT. It is translated as CASSLATGMPTNEKLFF.

This clonotype was picked up a small number of times. One end of the junction fails to match germline, which may point to a read error. This rearrangement joins TRBV20-1 to TRBJ2-7; 7 bases fit TRBD1. Near its end, the DNA agrees better with TRBJ2-5, so the J call may be wrong. The CDR3 runs to 14 residues. CDR1 and CDR2 (germline): DFQATT, SNEGSKA (reference sequence). DNA of the CDR3: TGCAGTGCTCAAACCGGGACAGAACAAGTGACCCAGTACTTC. Protein product: CSAQTGTEQVTQYF.

This clonotype came up a few times. The chain couples TRBV2 to TRBJ2-7; TRBD2 matches 8 bases. J lost 6 bases, V lost 3 bases, and 7 bases had no gene match. The germline V gene has CDR1 SNHLY and CDR2 FYNNEI. The CDR3 runs 14 residues. CDR3 loop: CASSDERESPEQYF. CDR3 in DNA: TGTGCCAGCAGTGACGAGCGGGAGAGCCCCGAGCAGTACTTC. The full variable domain, completed using reference TRBV2 and TRBJ2-7, is EPEVTQTPSHQVTQMGQEVILRCVPISNHLYFYWYRQILGQKVEFLVSFYNNEISEKSEIFDDQFSVERPDGSNFTLKIRSTKLEDSAMYFCASSDERESPEQYFGPGTRLTVT.

The gene calls are TRBV7-2 and TRBJ2-5; D uncertain. V lost 4 bases and J 5 bases, leaving 8 bases between the germline ends. The CDR3 runs to 12 residues. Germline CDR1 is SGHTA and CDR2 is FQGNSA. The chain's CDR3 is CASSSVAETQYF. The DNA of the CDR3 is TGTGCCAGCAGCTCTGTTGCGGAGACCCAGTACTTC.

CDR3 nucleotide sequence: TGTGCCAGCAGCTTACGGCTAGCGGGGCTGGAGCAGTACTTC. Translating it yields CASSLRLAGLEQYF. This chain uses TRBV7-9 with TRBJ2-7; TRBD2 aligns across 9 bases. The CDR3 has 14 residues. J was trimmed by 7 bases and V by 2 bases; bases with no gene match: 6. Looked up from germline, CDR1 is SEHNR and CDR2 is FQNEAQ (reference sequence).

This clonotype occurred a few times. V gene TRBV7-2 combines with J gene TRBJ2-4, with 9 bases matching TRBD1. Germline CDR1 and CDR2: SGHTA and FQGNSA. There are 14 residues in the CDR3. The V segment lost 3 bases and the J segment 15 bases; nucleotides outside the gene matches: 12. CDR3 sequence: CASSFPDRGETRYF. CDR3 nucleotides: TGTGCCAGCAGCTTTCCCGACAGGGGGGAGACCCGGTACTTC. Full variable domain (remainder filled in from reference TRBV7-2 and TRBJ2-4): GAGVSQSPSNKVTEKGKDVELRCDPISGHTALYWYRQSLGQGLEFLIYFQGNSAPDKSGLPSDRFSAERTGGSVSTLTIQRTQQEDSAVYLCASSFPDRGETRYFGAGTRLSVL.

This clonotype has more than one count but fewer than ten. The V call is TRBV27, the J call TRBJ1-2, with TRBD1 matching 8 bases. V shed 5 bases, J shed 10 bases, and the junction held 6 bases outside the gene matches. The germline V gene has CDR1 MNHEY and CDR2 SMNVEV (reference sequence). The CDR3 runs 12 residues. The CDR3 DNA is TGTGCCAGCAGTAACGGGACAGGCGCCTACACCTTC. Amino acids: CASSNGTGAYTF.

This chain links TRBV25-1 with TRBJ2-1; 9 nucleotides line up with TRBD1. Germline V gives CDR1 MGHDK, CDR2 SYGVNS. V was pared by 4 bases and J by 8 bases, with 15 bases of the junction left unmatched. CDR3 length: 17 amino acids. CDR3 sequence: CASSVKFVGQGKDEQFF. The DNA for the CDR3 is TGTGCCAGCAGTGTAAAGTTCGTGGGACAGGGTAAAGATGAGCAGTTCTTC.

The chain is built from TRBV12-3 or TRBV12-4 and TRBJ2-5, with TRBD2 as a possible D gene (6 bases). The CDR3 extends over 15 amino acids. V was clipped by 5 bases and J by 3 bases, with 16 bases between them. CDR3 protein: CASSRTTQAEETQYF. CDR3 in DNA: TGTGCCAGCAGTAGGACTACCCAGGCGGAAGAGACCCAGTACTTC.

On this clonotype: A read error may explain this, as a much larger clone is one base away. This chain uses TRBV29-1 with TRBJ2-5; a weak D match, TRBD1 (6 bases). The DNA end lines up better with TRBJ2-7; the J call may be wrong. This CDR3 spans 13 amino acids. Germline V lookup: CDR1 SQVTM, CDR2 ANQGSEA. The CDR3 region has the DNA TGCAGCGTTGCAGGGACACCCAGGGGCGAGCAGTACTTC. Protein: CSVAGTPRGEQYF.

V is TRBV5-1 and J is TRBJ2-3, with D possibly being TRBD1 (6 bases). CDR3 length equals 13 residues. V dropped 4 bases and J dropped 5 bases, with 11 bases sitting between them. Per the germline V gene, CDR1 is SGHRS and CDR2 is YFSETQ. The CDR3 loop is CASSPAGVDTQYF. CDR3 nucleotides: TGCGCCAGCAGCCCTGCAGGGGTAGATACGCAGTATTTT. Drawing the rest from reference TRBV5-1 and TRBJ2-3, the complete variable domain is KAGVTQTPRYLIKTRGQQVTLSCSPISGHRSVSWYQQTPGQGLQFLFEYFSETQRNKGNFPGRFSGRQFSNSRSEMNVSTLELGDSALYLCASSPAGVDTQYFGPGTRLTVL.

This clonotype was found a few times. The chain couples TRBV7-9 to TRBJ1-1, with unresolved D. Trimming took off 1 base at V and 0 bases at J, with 6 bases between the two ends. The CDR3 runs to 14 residues. Germline V gene sequence: CDR1 SEHNR, CDR2 FQNEAQ (reference sequence). The CDR3 here is CASSLGTMNTEAFF. The DNA for the CDR3 is TGTGCCAGCAGCTTAGGGACTATGAACACTGAAGCTTTCTTT.

This clonotype was detected a few times. J is TRBJ2-3 and V is TRBV29-1, with 7 bases fitting TRBD2. The CDR3 spans 14 residues. Trimming removed 4 bases from V and 1 base from J; junction bases left unmatched: 5. The V gene's germline CDR1 is SQVTM and CDR2 ANQGSEA. Here the CDR3 reads CSVATSARTDTQYF. CDR3 nucleotide sequence: TGCAGCGTTGCAACTAGCGCCCGCACAGATACGCAGTATTTT.

The chain is built from TRBV9 and TRBJ2-4; D possibly corresponds to TRBD2 (6 bases). Germline CDR1 and CDR2: SGDLS and YYNGEE. Deletions cut 0 bases from V and 5 bases from J, with 21 bases between. The CDR3 runs to 18 residues. CDR3 loop: CASSVELVTGPGENIQYF. In nucleotides, the CDR3 is TGTGCCAGCAGCGTAGAGTTGGTCACGGGGCCGGGGGAAAACATTCAGTACTTC. The full variable domain, in which reference TRBV9 and TRBJ2-4 provide the parts outside the CDR3, is DSGVTQTPKHLITATGQRVTLRCSPRSGDLSVYWYQQSLDQGLQFLIQYYNGEERAKGNILERFSAQQFPDLHSELNLSSLELGDSALYFCASSVELVTGPGENIQYFGAGTRLSVL.

The chain recombines TRBV6-6 with TRBJ1-1; D gene uncertain. The CDR3 extends over 14 amino acids. Trimming removed 5 bases from V and 1 base from J, with 11 bases in between. Germline loops: CDR1 MNHNY, CDR2 SVGAGI (reference sequence). The CDR3 region has the DNA TGTGCCAGCAGTCTAGGGATCCAGAACACTGAAGCTTTCTTT. Protein sequence: CASSLGIQNTEAFF.

The chain links TRBV5-1 to TRBJ2-1; no reliable D call. The CDR3 consists of 16 residues. CDR1 and CDR2 from the germline V gene are SGHRS and YFSETQ. V was pared by 0 bases and J by 0 bases, with 10 bases between. CDR3 DNA: TGCGCCAGCAGCTTGGTATCCTGGGGCTCCTACAATGAGCAGTTCTTC. Translated: CASSLVSWGSYNEQFF.

The V call is TRBV2, the J call TRBJ2-1; 10 nucleotides align to TRBD2. This CDR3 is 14 amino acids long. Germline trimming cut 8 bases from V and 6 bases from J; bases unmatched to any gene: 7. The germline V gene has CDR1 SNHLY and CDR2 FYNNEI. The CDR3 here is CASHTSGAFNEQFF. CDR3 coding DNA: TGTGCCAGCCACACTAGCGGGGCCTTCAATGAGCAGTTCTTC.